The 13 T cell receptor beta chains listed next were all sequenced from one sample in a study of molecular identifiers for immune sequencing clone quantification. Each CDR3 protein gets one entry after TCRdb re-called the PCR reads with MiXCR. In the table there are some 680,000 distinct CDR3 sequences, 25% of which are singletons. Sample: naive CD8+ T cells from blood, with Jurkat cell RNA spiked in. The subset: FACS-sorted CD8+CD4-CCR7+CD45RA+ naive T cells. The receptors stem from a human donor in good health. Some libraries in this study had Jurkat cell RNA spiked in.

The chain uses TRBV27 and TRBJ1-1, with 8 positions matching TRBD1. V trimming: 3 bases; J trimming: 2 bases; junction bases outside the gene matches: 5. The CDR3 loop spans 15 amino acids. CDR1 MNHEY and CDR2 SMNVEV come from the germline V gene (reference sequence). The CDR3 here is CASSFLGQGNTEAFF. CDR3 in DNA: TGTGCCAGCAGTTTCCTCGGACAGGGTAACACTGAAGCTTTCTTT.

The chain combines TRBV2 with TRBJ2-1, with 9 bases matching TRBD2. CDR3 length: 15 residues. The V and J ends lost 3 bases and 5 bases, in that order; junction bases with no gene match: 5. Germline V lookup: CDR1 SNHLY, CDR2 FYNNEI. The CDR3 nucleotides read TGTGCCAGCAGTGAGGGCGGGGGGGTACACAATGAGCAGTTCTTC. Protein: CASSEGGGVHNEQFF.

This clonotype was observed many times. The gene calls are TRBV6-5 and TRBJ2-2, with TRBD1 identical over 7 bases. Germline lookup yields CDR1 MNHEY and CDR2 SVGAGI. CDR3 length equals 15 residues. The ends lost 7 bases at V and 0 bases at J; junction bases unmatched: 5. The CDR3 nucleotides are TGTGCCAGCACCCAGGGACAGCCGAACACCGGGGAGCTGTTTTTT. Amino acid sequence: CASTQGQPNTGELFF.

This clonotype was seen many times. The chain couples TRBV6-6 to TRBJ1-1; D is uncertain. The CDR3 runs to 13 residues. The V gene's germline CDR1 is MNHNY and CDR2 SVGAGI (reference sequence). V was cut by 3 bases and J by 7 bases, with 12 bases left in between. CDR3 loop: CASSYSGVGEAFF. The CDR3 nucleotides read TGTGCCAGCAGTTATTCTGGGGTAGGTGAAGCTTTCTTT.

This clonotype has a handful of counts. The genes are TRBV27 and TRBJ2-3; D is undetermined. The germline V gene encodes CDR1 MNHEY and CDR2 SMNVEV (reference sequence). The length of the CDR3 is 16 residues. The germline V and J ends were trimmed by 2 bases and 1 base, with 13 bases remaining between them. This CDR3 reads CASSLDGSYRTDTQYF. The DNA of the CDR3 is TGTGCCAGCAGTTTAGACGGCAGCTATCGCACAGATACGCAGTATTTT.

This clonotype has ten or more counts. V is TRBV10-3 and J is TRBJ2-5, with 7 bases fitting TRBD1. This CDR3 has 16 amino acids. Germline V gene data show CDR1 as ENHRY and CDR2 as SYGVKD. Germline trimming cut 3 bases from V and 0 bases from J; bases unmatched to any gene: 7. CDR3 DNA sequence: TGTGCCATCAGTGACCCTGGCAGGGGGTACCAAGAGACCCAGTACTTC. Its protein product is CAISDPGRGYQETQYF.

This clonotype was observed a few times. The chain carries TRBV7-6 and TRBJ2-1; D is ambiguous. The CDR3 has 13 amino acids. V was trimmed by 6 bases and J by 8 bases, leaving 14 bases between them. The germline gives CDR1 SGHVS, CDR2 FNYEAQ. As DNA, the CDR3 is TGTGCCAGCAGTGACCTTAGTCTCCATGAGCAGTTCTTC. It encodes CASSDLSLHEQFF. The variable domain in full, completed from reference TRBV7-6 and TRBJ2-1, reads GAGVSQSPRYKVTKRGQDVALRCDPISGHVSLYWYRQALGQGPEFLTYFNYEAQQDKSGLPNDRFSAERPEGSISTLTIQRTEQRDSAMYRCASSDLSLHEQFFGPGTRLTVL.

The sample holds many counts of this clonotype. The genes are TRBV6-5 and TRBJ2-7; 14 nucleotides match TRBD2. This CDR3 has 16 residues. Per germline, CDR1 MNHEY and CDR2 SVGAGI. V shed 6 bases, J shed 5 bases, and the junction held 9 bases outside the gene matches. CDR3 residues: CASSLSTSGRVDEQYF. The CDR3 DNA reads as TGTGCCAGCAGCTTATCGACTAGCGGGAGGGTCGACGAGCAGTACTTC.

The V gene is TRBV28, the J gene TRBJ1-1; D possibly corresponds to TRBD1 (5 bases). The V gene lost 8 bases and the J gene lost 1 base, with 17 bases spanning the gap. The CDR3 runs to 15 residues. Germline CDR1 reads MDHEN; CDR2 reads SYDVKM. The CDR3 bases are TGTGCCAGCGTGAGAAGGGGTGGGCCGAACACTGAAGCTTTCTTT. It translates to CASVRRGGPNTEAFF.

This clonotype was counted at least ten times. The chain joins TRBV3-1 to TRBJ2-5; TRBD2 matches at 11 bases. V shed 0 bases and J 5 bases; nucleotides not matched to a gene: 5. In germline, CDR1 is LGHDT, CDR2 YNNKEL (reference sequence). CDR3 length: 16 amino acids. The CDR3 bases are TGTGCCAGCAGCCAAGAGACGAGGACTAGCGGGGAGACCCAGTACTTC. Its translation: CASSQETRTSGETQYF.

This clonotype was observed a few times. J is TRBJ1-1 and V is TRBV20-1, with 8 bases matching TRBD1. CDR1 and CDR2 (germline): DFQATT, SNEGSKA (reference sequence). The V segment lost 0 bases and the J segment 4 bases; nucleotides outside the gene matches: 7. The CDR3 totals 15 residues. CDR3 sequence: CSARDLPTGGTEAFF. CDR3 sequence (DNA): TGCAGTGCTAGAGACCTTCCCACAGGGGGCACTGAAGCTTTCTTT.

In this sample, this clonotype turned up many times. The J gene is TRBJ1-1, the V gene TRBV29-1; D is ambiguous. Looked up from germline, CDR1 is SQVTM and CDR2 is ANQGSEA. This CDR3 contains 11 residues. Trimming removed 2 bases from V and 1 base from J, with 2 bases in between. This CDR3 is CSVEQNTEAFF. For the CDR3, the DNA is TGCAGCGTTGAACAGAACACTGAAGCTTTCTTT.

The count of this clonotype is one. This clone may be a read error of a much larger clone one base away. V gene TRBV20-1 combines with J gene TRBJ1-1; 11 nucleotides line up with TRBD1. CDR1 is DFQATT and CDR2 is SNEGSKA in the germline V gene (reference sequence). The CDR3 is made up of 14 amino acids. CDR3 amino acids: CGARDGTGGTEAFF. CDR3 sequence (DNA): TGCGGTGCTAGAGACGGGACAGGGGGAACTGAAGCTTTCTTT.